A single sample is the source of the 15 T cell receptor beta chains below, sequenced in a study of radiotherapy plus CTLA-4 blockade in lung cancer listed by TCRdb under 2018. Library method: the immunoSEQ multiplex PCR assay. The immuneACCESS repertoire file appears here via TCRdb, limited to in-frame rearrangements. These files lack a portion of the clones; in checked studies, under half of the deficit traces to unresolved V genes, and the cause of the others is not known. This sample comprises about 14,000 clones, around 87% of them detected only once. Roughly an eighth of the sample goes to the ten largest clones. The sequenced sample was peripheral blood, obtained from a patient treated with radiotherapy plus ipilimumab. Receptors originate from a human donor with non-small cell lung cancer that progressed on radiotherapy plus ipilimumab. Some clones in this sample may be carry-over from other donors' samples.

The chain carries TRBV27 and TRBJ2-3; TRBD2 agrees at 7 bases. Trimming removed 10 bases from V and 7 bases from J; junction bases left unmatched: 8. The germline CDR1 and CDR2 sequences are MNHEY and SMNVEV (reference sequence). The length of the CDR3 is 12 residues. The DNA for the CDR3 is TGTGCCACCCGGACTAGTGCAAATACGCAGTATTTT. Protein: CATRTSANTQYF.

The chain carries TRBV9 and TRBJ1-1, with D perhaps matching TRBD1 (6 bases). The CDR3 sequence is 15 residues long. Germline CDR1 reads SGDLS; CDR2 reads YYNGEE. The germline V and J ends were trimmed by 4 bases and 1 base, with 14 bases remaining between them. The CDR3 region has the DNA TGTGCCAGCAGCTTCGCAGGGGTTGGGAACACTGAAGCTTTCTTT. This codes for CASSFAGVGNTEAFF.

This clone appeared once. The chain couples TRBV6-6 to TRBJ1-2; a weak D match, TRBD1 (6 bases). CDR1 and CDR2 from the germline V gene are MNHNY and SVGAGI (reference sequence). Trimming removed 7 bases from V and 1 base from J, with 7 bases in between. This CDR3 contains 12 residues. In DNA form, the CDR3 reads TGTGCCAGCACGGACAGTAACTATGGCTACACCTTC. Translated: CASTDSNYGYTF.

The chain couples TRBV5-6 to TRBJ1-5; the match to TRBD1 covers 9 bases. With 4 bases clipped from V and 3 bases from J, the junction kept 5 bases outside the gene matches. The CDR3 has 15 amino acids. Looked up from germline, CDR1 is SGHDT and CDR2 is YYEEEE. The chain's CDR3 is CASSRRDRVNQPQHF. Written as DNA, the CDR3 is TGTGCCAGCAGCCGCCGGGACAGGGTCAATCAGCCCCAGCATTTT.

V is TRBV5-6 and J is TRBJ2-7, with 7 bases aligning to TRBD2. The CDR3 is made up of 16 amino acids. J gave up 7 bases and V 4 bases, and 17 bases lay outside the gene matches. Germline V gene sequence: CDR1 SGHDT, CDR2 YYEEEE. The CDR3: CASSPLPAGAKREQYF. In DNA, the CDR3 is TGTGCCAGCAGCCCACTACCTGCGGGAGCCAAGAGAGAGCAGTACTTC.

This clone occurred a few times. The CDR3 reads CATDPDPRGGNTIYF. CDR3 DNA: TGTGCCACCGACCCGGACCCAAGGGGAGGAAACACCATATATTTT. The chain carries TRBV11-2 and TRBJ1-3, with D tentatively TRBD1 (5 bases). V shed 10 bases and J shed 4 bases, with 20 bases lying between them. Germline loops: CDR1 SGHAT, CDR2 FQNNGV. This CDR3 is 15 amino acids long.

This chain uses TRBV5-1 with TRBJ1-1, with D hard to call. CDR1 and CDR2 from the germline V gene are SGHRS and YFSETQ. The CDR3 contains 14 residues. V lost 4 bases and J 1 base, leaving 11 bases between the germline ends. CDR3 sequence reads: CASSLNLRNTEAFF. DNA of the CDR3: TGCGCCAGCAGCCTAAACCTGAGGAACACTGAAGCTTTCTTT.

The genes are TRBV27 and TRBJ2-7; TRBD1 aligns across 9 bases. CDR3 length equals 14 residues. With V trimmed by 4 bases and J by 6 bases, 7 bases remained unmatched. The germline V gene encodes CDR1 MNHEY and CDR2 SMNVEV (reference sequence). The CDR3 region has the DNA TGTGCCAGCAGTTCAACGGGACAGGGAGTCGAGCAGTACTTC. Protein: CASSSTGQGVEQYF.

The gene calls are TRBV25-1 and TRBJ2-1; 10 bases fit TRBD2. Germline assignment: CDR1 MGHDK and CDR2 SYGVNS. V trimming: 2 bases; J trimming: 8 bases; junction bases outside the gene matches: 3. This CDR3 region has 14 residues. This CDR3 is CASSEGLAVDEQFF. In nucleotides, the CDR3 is TGTGCCAGCAGTGAAGGACTAGCGGTCGATGAGCAGTTCTTC. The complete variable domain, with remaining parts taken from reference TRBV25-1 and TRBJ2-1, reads EADIYQTPRYLVIGTGKKITLECSQTMGHDKMYWYQQDPGMELHLIHYSYGVNSTEKGDLSSESTVSRIRTEHFPLTLESARPSHTSQYLCASSEGLAVDEQFFGPGTRLTVL.

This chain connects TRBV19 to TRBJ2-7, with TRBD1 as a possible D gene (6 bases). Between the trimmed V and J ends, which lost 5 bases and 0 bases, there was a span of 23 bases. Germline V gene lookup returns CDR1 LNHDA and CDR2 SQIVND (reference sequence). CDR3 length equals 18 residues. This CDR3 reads CASSAPYYSGQFSYEQYF. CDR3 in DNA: TGTGCCAGTAGTGCCCCTTATTACTCCGGACAGTTCTCCTACGAGCAGTACTTC.

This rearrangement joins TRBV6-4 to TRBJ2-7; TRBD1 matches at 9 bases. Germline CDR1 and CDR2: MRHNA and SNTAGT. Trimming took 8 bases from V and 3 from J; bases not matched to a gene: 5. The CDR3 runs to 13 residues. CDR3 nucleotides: TGTGCCAGCGGCGGGACAGGGAACTACGAGCAGTACTTC. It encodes CASGGTGNYEQYF.

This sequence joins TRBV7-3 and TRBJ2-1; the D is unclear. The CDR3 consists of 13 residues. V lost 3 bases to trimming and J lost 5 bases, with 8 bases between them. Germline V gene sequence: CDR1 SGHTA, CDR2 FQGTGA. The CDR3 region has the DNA TGTGCCAGCAGCTTCTCCAGAAACAATGAGCAGTTCTTC. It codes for CASSFSRNNEQFF.

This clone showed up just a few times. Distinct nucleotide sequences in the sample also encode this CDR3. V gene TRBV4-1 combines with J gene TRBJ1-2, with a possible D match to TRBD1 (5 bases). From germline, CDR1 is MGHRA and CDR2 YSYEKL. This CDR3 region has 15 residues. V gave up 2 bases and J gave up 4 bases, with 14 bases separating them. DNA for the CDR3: TGCGCCAGCAGCCAACCTCTTGGGGGGTCCTATGGCTACACCTTC. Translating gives CASSQPLGGSYGYTF.

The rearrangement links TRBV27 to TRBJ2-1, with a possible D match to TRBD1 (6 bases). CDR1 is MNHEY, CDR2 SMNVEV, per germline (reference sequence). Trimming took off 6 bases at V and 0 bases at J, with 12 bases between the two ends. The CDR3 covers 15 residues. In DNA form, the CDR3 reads TGTGCCAGCAGGCAACAGGGTATCTCCTACAATGAGCAGTTCTTC. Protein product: CASRQQGISYNEQFF.

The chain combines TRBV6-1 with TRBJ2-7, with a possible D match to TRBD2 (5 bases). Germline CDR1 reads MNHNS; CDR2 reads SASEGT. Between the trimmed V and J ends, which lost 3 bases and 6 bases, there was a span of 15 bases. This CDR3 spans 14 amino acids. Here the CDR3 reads CASSDFRGLGEQYF. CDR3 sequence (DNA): TGTGCCAGCAGTGATTTTAGAGGGTTGGGCGAGCAGTACTTC.